Each of the 26 T cell receptor beta chains below was sequenced from the same sample in a study of metastatic and nonmetastatic thyroid tumors (dated by TCRdb to about 2020). The library was produced with PCR. TCRdb shows the sequencer as Illumina HiSeq 4000. In TCRdb, the public reads were trimmed at Q25 with fastp and aligned with MiXCR, with productive beta chains retained. This sample holds more than 90,000 clones; about 13% were observed only once. The leading ten clones occupy 11% of the sample. No patient had received any treatment before thyroid surgery. Input material: blood. The source is a female donor with papillary thyroid cancer or a benign thyroid nodule (not recorded which). Some clones in this sample may be carry-over from other donors' samples.

This clone was detected many times. In DNA form, the CDR3 reads TGTGCCAGCGCCGGTAGCGGGAGGACGGATACGCAGTATTTT. Encoded protein: CASAGSGRTDTQYF. The chain is built from TRBV4-2 and TRBJ2-3, with 10 bases identical to TRBD2. The CDR3 runs 14 residues. Looked up from germline, CDR1 is LGHNA and CDR2 is YNFKEQ. V was clipped by 8 bases and J by 6 bases; unmatched bases: 8.

With respect to this clone: This may come from a read error, since a much larger clone is one base off. The V call is TRBV28, the J call TRBJ2-3; D possibly matches TRBD1 or TRBD2 (5 bases each). In germline, CDR1 is MDHEN, CDR2 SYDVKM. V lost 3 bases and J 2 bases, leaving 12 bases between the germline ends. The CDR3 length is 15 residues. The CDR3, as DNA: TGTGCCAGCAGTTTCCGGGACGTAGACACAGATACGCAGTATTTT. This gives the protein CASSFRDVDTDTQYF.

The sample holds many counts of this clone. The V call is TRBV7-2, the J call TRBJ2-1; 8 nucleotides line up with TRBD2. The CDR3 is 14 residues long. Germline CDR1 reads SGHTA; CDR2 reads FQGNSA. J lost 4 bases, V lost 5 bases, and 4 bases had no gene match. The CDR3 region has the DNA TGTGCCAGCAGCCCCCGACTAGCGTACAATGAGCAGTTCTTC. Protein: CASSPRLAYNEQFF.

This clone was seen at least ten times. The chain combines TRBV11-2 with TRBJ1-6; the match to TRBD1 covers 8 bases. Per germline, CDR1 SGHAT and CDR2 FQNNGV. The V gene end was trimmed by 5 bases and the J gene end by 6 bases; junction bases not matched to a gene: 3. The CDR3 covers 14 residues. The CDR3 sequence is CASSRGQGNSPLHF. Written as DNA, the CDR3 is TGTGCCAGCAGCCGTGGACAGGGTAATTCACCCCTCCACTTT.

This clone was found many times. This chain connects TRBV6-1 to TRBJ2-6; D may match TRBD1 or TRBD2 (5 bases each). Germline V gene lookup returns CDR1 MNHNS and CDR2 SASEGT. The CDR3 has 16 amino acids. Deletions cut 4 bases from V and 4 bases from J, with 14 bases between. This CDR3 is CASSGPLGTGANVLTF. CDR3 bases: TGTGCCAGCAGTGGGCCCCTGGGGACCGGGGCCAACGTCCTGACTTTC.

This clone has a count of ten or more. The rearrangement joins TRBV28 to TRBJ2-1; 14 nucleotides line up with TRBD2. Germline V gives CDR1 MDHEN, CDR2 SYDVKM. J gave up 1 base and V 7 bases, and 9 bases lay outside the gene matches. The CDR3 has 18 residues. The CDR3 sequence: CASTALGLAGESYNEQFF. As DNA, the CDR3 is TGTGCCAGCACCGCTCTGGGACTAGCGGGAGAATCCTACAATGAGCAGTTCTTC.

As regards this clone: A much larger clone is a single base away; this may be a read error. This rearrangement joins TRBV9 to TRBJ2-3, with TRBD2 as a possible D gene (5 bases). Trimming removed 2 bases from V and 0 bases from J, with 13 bases in between. Germline V lookup: CDR1 SGDLS, CDR2 YYNGEE. The CDR3 runs to 16 residues. The CDR3: CASSVASWTSTDTQYF. In DNA form, the CDR3 reads TGTGCCAGCAGCGTTGCTAGCTGGACGAGCACAGATACGCAGTATTTT.

This clone has at least ten counts. The V and J genes are TRBV28 and TRBJ2-7, with TRBD1 matching 8 bases. J gave up 5 bases and V 6 bases, and 9 bases lay outside the gene matches. CDR3 size: 14 residues. Germline V gene lookup returns CDR1 MDHEN and CDR2 SYDVKM. The DNA for the CDR3 is TGTGCCAGCAGACCACCCCGGACAGGGCACGAGCAGTACTTC. This codes for CASRPPRTGHEQYF.

There are many counts of this clone. This chain joins TRBV28 and TRBJ1-4, with D unresolved. CDR1 is MDHEN and CDR2 is SYDVKM in the germline V gene. The V and J ends lost 6 bases and 0 bases respectively, with 8 bases between them. This CDR3 has 14 residues. In DNA, the CDR3 is TGTGCCAGCAGCCGCGAGGCAACTAATGAAAAACTGTTTTTT. It is translated as CASSREATNEKLFF.

This clone came up many times. V is TRBV27 and J is TRBJ2-6; 8 positions agree with TRBD2. Trimming cost V 9 bases and J 0 bases; bases outside gene matches: 10. CDR1 MNHEY and CDR2 SMNVEV come from the germline V gene (reference sequence). The CDR3 sequence is 17 residues long. The CDR3 coding sequence is TGTGCCAGTAAGGACATTCGGGGGGGCTCTGGGGCCAACGTCCTGACTTTC. Residues: CASKDIRGGSGANVLTF.

This clone came up many times. The chain employs TRBV20-1 and TRBJ2-5; D possibly matches TRBD1 or TRBD2 (6 bases each). The V end was cut by 3 bases, the J end by 5 bases, with 19 bases between. CDR1 and CDR2 from the germline V gene are DFQATT and SNEGSKA (reference sequence). The CDR3 is made up of 15 amino acids. The CDR3 reads CSAREMTRGMETQYF. The CDR3 DNA follows: TGCAGTGCTAGGGAAATGACTAGGGGGATGGAGACCCAGTACTTC.

This clone appeared many times. V gene TRBV19 combines with J gene TRBJ2-7; 14 bases are a match to TRBD2. The CDR3 length is 15 residues. The ends lost 4 bases at V and 3 bases at J; junction bases unmatched: 2. Per the germline V gene, CDR1 is LNHDA and CDR2 is SQIVND (reference sequence). CDR3 sequence reads: CASSTGLAGVYEQYF. CDR3 DNA sequence: TGTGCCAGTAGTACGGGACTAGCGGGAGTCTACGAGCAGTACTTC.

In regard to this clone: One end of the junction does not line up with germline, which may come from a read error. The rearrangement joins TRBV12-3 or TRBV12-4 to TRBJ2-2; D may be TRBD2 (6 bases). The CDR3 runs to 15 residues. The CDR3 region is CASIRSGGNTWELFF. In nucleotides, the CDR3 is TGTGCCAGCATTCGTAGCGGTGGTAACACCTGGGAGCTGTTTTTT.

This clone was detected ten times or more. This chain connects TRBV5-1 to TRBJ2-3; D not resolved. V lost 7 bases to trimming and J lost 4 bases, with 10 bases between them. The germline gives CDR1 SGHRS, CDR2 YFSETQ. This CDR3 has 12 residues. For the CDR3, the DNA is TGCGCCAGCGGCGAAAGCGCAGATACGCAGTATTTT. This codes for CASGESADTQYF.

This chain connects TRBV20-1 to TRBJ2-5, with D perhaps assigned TRBD1 or TRBD2 (5 bases each). The assigned J gene may be wrong: the sequence end matches TRBJ2-7 better. Per the germline V gene, CDR1 is DFQATT and CDR2 is SNEGSKA (reference sequence). The CDR3 is made up of 15 amino acids. CDR3 amino acids: CSAKDPGTVSYEQYF. In DNA form, the CDR3 reads TGCAGTGCTAAAGATCCAGGGACGGTCTCCTACGAGCAGTACTTC.

This clone was seen ten or more times. The chain couples TRBV28 to TRBJ2-7; the match to TRBD2 covers 12 bases. The V segment lost 6 bases and the J segment 6 bases; nucleotides outside the gene matches: 12. This CDR3 is built from 16 residues. Per germline, CDR1 MDHEN and CDR2 SYDVKM. The CDR3 sequence is CASRPIGLAGISEQYF. The CDR3 DNA sequence: TGTGCCAGCAGACCGATCGGACTAGCGGGAATCAGCGAGCAGTACTTC.

This clone was seen ten or more times. The genes are TRBV19 and TRBJ2-7, with 10 positions matching TRBD2. With V trimmed by 5 bases and J by 2 bases, 6 bases remained unmatched. This CDR3 has 15 amino acids. Per germline, CDR1 LNHDA and CDR2 SQIVND (reference sequence). The CDR3 protein is CASSPGTSVAYEQYF. In nucleotides, the CDR3 is TGTGCCAGTAGTCCTGGGACTAGCGTCGCCTACGAGCAGTACTTC. Full variable domain (missing parts from reference TRBV19 and TRBJ2-7): DGGITQSPKYLFRKEGQNVTLSCEQNLNHDAMYWYRQDPGQGLRLIYYSQIVNDFQKGDIAEGYSVSREKKESFPLTVTSAQKNPTAFYLCASSPGTSVAYEQYFGPGTRLTVT.

Ten or more counts support this clone. The chain combines TRBV29-1 with TRBJ2-2; tentative D call: TRBD1 (5 bases). The CDR3 is made up of 14 amino acids. Germline values: CDR1 SQVTM, CDR2 ANQGSEA. Trimming cost V 4 bases and J 1 base, with 10 bases left between them. CDR3 nucleotides: TGCAGCGTTGGGGGCAGGGAGAACACCGGGGAGCTGTTTTTT. Its translation: CSVGGRENTGELFF.

This clone came up a few times. The V call is TRBV6-1, the J call TRBJ1-1, with a weak D call TRBD1 (5 bases). The V and J ends lost 8 bases and 1 base respectively, with 14 bases between them. Looked up from germline, CDR1 is MNHNS and CDR2 is SASEGT. The CDR3 is 14 residues long. The CDR3 nucleotides read TGTGCCAGCCTAGGGAGACAGACGAACACTGAAGCTTTCTTT. Its translation is CASLGRQTNTEAFF.

This chain joins TRBV11-2 and TRBJ2-3, with 10 positions matching TRBD2. From germline, CDR1 is SGHAT and CDR2 FQNNGV. V was clipped by 5 bases and J by 0 bases; unmatched bases: 8. This CDR3 is built from 17 residues. The CDR3: CASSRGLAVLSTDTQYF. The CDR3 DNA reads as TGTGCCAGCAGCCGTGGACTAGCGGTACTTAGCACAGATACGCAGTATTTT.

This clone was observed at least ten times. This CDR3 is CASSRLIYTEAFF. The CDR3 region has the DNA TGTGCCAGCAGCCGCCTTATTTACACTGAAGCTTTCTTT. V usage is TRBV7-9 and J usage is TRBJ1-1; D gene ambiguous. Trimming pared 5 bases from V and 3 bases from J, leaving 10 bases between. The CDR3 covers 13 residues. The germline CDR1 and CDR2 sequences are SEHNR and FQNEAQ (reference sequence).

This clone was counted at least ten times. The rearrangement links TRBV15 to TRBJ2-3; the match to TRBD2 covers 8 bases. Germline loops: CDR1 LNHNV, CDR2 YYDKDF (reference sequence). V trimming: 4 bases; J trimming: 9 bases; junction bases outside the gene matches: 15. CDR3 length: 16 amino acids. The CDR3 region is CATSKSTGLAGSTQYF. DNA of the CDR3: TGTGCCACCAGCAAATCTACCGGGCTAGCGGGTTCGACGCAGTATTTT.

This clone was detected ten times or more. V is TRBV20-1 and J is TRBJ2-7, with 7 bases fitting TRBD2. Germline V gene lookup returns CDR1 DFQATT and CDR2 SNEGSKA (reference sequence). This CDR3 has 13 residues. J was trimmed by 4 bases and V by 8 bases; bases with no gene match: 11. The CDR3 coding sequence is TGCAGTCCTCGGGAGGCTAGCACGTACGAGCAGTACTTC. Protein sequence: CSPREASTYEQYF.

At least ten counts were recorded for this clone. This rearrangement joins TRBV18 to TRBJ2-7; D is perhaps TRBD1 (6 bases). Germline V gene data show CDR1 as KGHSH and CDR2 as LQKENI. The CDR3 is 14 amino acids. Between the trimmed V and J ends, which lost 3 bases and 4 bases, there was a span of 13 bases. The CDR3 sequence: CASSPNTGLYEQYF. The CDR3 DNA reads as TGTGCCAGCTCACCTAATACAGGGTTGTACGAGCAGTACTTC.

In its sample, this clone was seen many times. The chain has TRBV28 and TRBJ1-5; the D gene is possibly TRBD1 (5 bases). The germline V gene encodes CDR1 MDHEN and CDR2 SYDVKM. The CDR3 runs 15 residues. The V and J ends lost 1 base and 4 bases respectively, with 11 bases between them. In nucleotides, the CDR3 is TGTGCCAGCAGTTTATCAGGGATGGGGAATCAGCCCCAGCATTTT. The encoded protein is CASSLSGMGNQPQHF.

This clone was picked up a small number of times. Given a much more abundant clone one base away, this may be a read error. V usage is TRBV19 and J usage is TRBJ2-3; unclear D gene. V was pared by 3 bases and J by 7 bases, with 5 bases between. CDR1 LNHDA and CDR2 SQIVND come from the germline V gene (reference sequence). The CDR3 length is 11 residues. CDR3 sequence: CASSIDYTQYF. DNA of the CDR3: TGTGCCAGTAGTATTGATTATACGCAGTATTTT.